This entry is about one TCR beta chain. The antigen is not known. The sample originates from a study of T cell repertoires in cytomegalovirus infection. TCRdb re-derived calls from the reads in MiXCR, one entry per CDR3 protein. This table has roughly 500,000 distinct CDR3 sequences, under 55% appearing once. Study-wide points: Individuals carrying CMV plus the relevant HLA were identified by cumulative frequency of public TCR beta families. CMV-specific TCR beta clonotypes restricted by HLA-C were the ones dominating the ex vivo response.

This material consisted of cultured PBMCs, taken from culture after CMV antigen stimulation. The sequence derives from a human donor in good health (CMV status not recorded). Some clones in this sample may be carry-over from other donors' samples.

CDR3 coding DNA: TGTGCCAGCAGTTCCCGGCGGGGCCCCCAGCCCTACGAGCAGTACTTC. It specifies CASSSRRGPQPYEQYF. V is TRBV6-2 or TRBV6-3 and J is TRBJ2-7; a weak D match, TRBD2 (6 bases). Trimming removed 4 bases at V and 2 bases at J, with 18 bases between. This CDR3 is built from 16 residues. CDR1 and CDR2 (germline): MNHEY, SVGEGT.